The sequence of this T cell receptor (beta chain) was determined in a study of shared clonotypes between healthy human individuals (TCRdb year 2020). Regarding the research as a whole: A few men and two women, aged 18 to 49 years, made up the cohort. For each donor, three plates each were used for CD4 naive and CD4 memory, two plates were used for CD8 naive, and one plate was used for CD8 memory. The study deeply sequenced blood TCR repertoires of roughly five healthy adults to estimate repertoire size and the extent of clonotype sharing between individuals. To increase sequencing depth and limit assay-specific biases, TCR repertoire library preparation and sequencing were carried out by different laboratories using diverse techniques. Leukapheresis yielded between about 0.94 and 8.9 billion PBMCs per donor.

TCR CDR3 regions were amplified from genomic DNA by multiplex PCR using the deep immunoSEQ assay. Genomic DNA extracted from each cell subset was distributed evenly over all wells of several immunoSEQ 96-well plates, and each plate served as one replicate. For sorted subsets, 200 to 250 ng of genomic DNA, equivalent to around 30,000 T cell genomes, went into each replicate PCR. Purified libraries were quantified with a Qubit 3.0 fluorometer, sized on a Bioanalyzer 2100, and re-quantified with the KAPA Library Quantification kit. A separate single-read 150-cycle Illumina NextSeq 550 flow cell was used to sequence each immunoSEQ 96-well plate. Under the source paper's analysis protocol: The immunoSEQ output contained only junctional sequences without quality scores, so filtering could not match that applied to full-length reads. To assign V/J genes and CDR3, sequences were annotated against IMGT germline references using PyIR, a Python wrapper for IgBLAST v1.9. Reads were filtered out if the reads had weak V/J assignments (E-value above 1e-6), no CDR3, stop codons, out-of-frame junctions, or ambiguous translated residues. V3J clonotypes were defined as sequences sharing the same inferred V gene, J gene, and CDR3 amino acid sequence. Percentage overlap between repertoires was calculated by dividing the number of shared unique clonotypes by the size of the smaller repertoire. Richness of each repertoire was evaluated using RTK rarefaction, the Chao1 estimator, and Recon v2.1 estimates of unobserved clonotypes. For all TCRbeta clonotypes obtained by the gDNA method from a few donors, generation probabilities were computed with OLGA. TCRdb's version of the immuneACCESS table is confined to in-frame rearrangements and falls short of the full clone set. An unresolved V gene accounts for under half of the shortfall where checked; the remainder is of unknown origin. The DNA was the basis for D and trimming; V, J and clone size are from that table. For this sample there are 2 million to 2.5 million clones; 93% appear just once. The ten largest clones add up to about 0.41% of the sample.

Of note for this clone: Its antigen has not been determined. No qualities accompany the bases; no much larger clone lies one base away.

There are 15 amino acids in the CDR3, from cysteine to phenylalanine inclusive. Only the CDR3 DNA is retained, 45 bases long and in frame from the first base. V gives up 5 bases and J gives up 4 bases, and the segment between their germline ends measures 17 bases. The germline V gene (reference sequence) specifies SEHNR as CDR1 and FQNEAQ as CDR2. The donors were healthy, HIV-negative adults who had no recently reported acute infections or vaccinations. Every donor was a Caucasian adult residing in Nashville, Tennessee, USA. CD4+ T cells were enriched by magnetic negative selection, after which naive cells were positively selected on CD45RA and the negative fraction was taken as the memory subset. Blood was obtained by leukapheresis, after which PBMCs were separated by Ficoll-Histopaque density gradient centrifugation and cryopreserved in liquid nitrogen vapor phase. Analytical flow cytometry was used to check the purity and quantity of every magnetically sorted T cell population. Genomic DNA was isolated from every sorted fraction and measured by UV absorbance on a Nanodrop 2000c.

The study at large found these results: Sampling was limited to blood, and TCR repertoires in tissue likely differ from TCR repertoires in blood. Naive subsets generally had larger estimated clonotype richness than memory subsets did. Because the study included a small number of donors, the genetic and exposure-history diversity represented was limited. Higher generation probabilities were observed for clonotypes shared by all four sorted-subset donors than for non-shared clonotypes. Pairwise subsampling led to the expectation that sequencing depth would affect the degree of clonotype sharing among donors. Rarefaction of sorted-subset datasets indicated incomplete sequencing despite the large sequencing depth. Sharing across a few donors was observed for around 5% of naive CD4, 3.5% of naive CD8, about 2.3% of memory CD4, and 0.4% of memory CD8 clonotypes.

The sequenced material came from naive CD4+ T cells from PBMCs. The cell subset or site label of this sample denotes: CD45RA+ positively selected. The TCR originated in a young man in good health. Some clones in this sample may be carry-over from other donors' samples. Here the chain combines TRBV7-9 and TRBJ1-1, with an unclear D gene assignment. The nucleotide sequence reads as follows: TGTGCCAGCAGCCCAGGATTTTTAATGGGCACTGAAGCTTTCTTT. Its protein product is CASSPGFLMGTEAFF.